These T cell receptor beta chains were read from a single sample in a study of radiotherapy plus CTLA-4 blockade in lung cancer. This table comes from immunoSEQ multiplex PCR, and its TCRdb copy is limited to in-frame clones, with some not included. Here the sample spans approximately 28,000 clones, 79% being singletons. The sample in question was peripheral blood, obtained from a patient treated with radiotherapy plus ipilimumab. These TCRs come from a human donor with non-small cell lung cancer that progressed on radiotherapy plus ipilimumab. CDR3s include the opening cysteine and the closing phenylalanine or tryptophan.

v_gene: TRBV28; j_gene: TRBJ1-5; CDR3aa: CASSTGQGSNQPQHF
v_gene: TRBV7-9; j_gene: TRBJ2-7; CDR3aa: CASSLGGRELEQYF
v_gene: TRBV5-6; j_gene: TRBJ1-5; CDR3aa: CASSLQGGQPQHF
v_gene: TRBV7-9; j_gene: TRBJ1-5; CDR3aa: CASSGDDRSNQPQHF
v_gene: TRBV5-6; j_gene: TRBJ2-3; CDR3aa: CASSFRQGGADTQYF
v_gene: TRBV5-1; j_gene: TRBJ1-2; CDR3aa: CASSGYRDFNIGYTF
v_gene: TRBV30; j_gene: TRBJ1-2; CDR3aa: CAWRYRYGYTF
v_gene: TRBV6-1; j_gene: TRBJ2-3; CDR3aa: CASRGVAGGRDTQYF
v_gene: TRBV10-3; j_gene: TRBJ2-3; CDR3aa: CAISEGGQSVRTDTQYF
v_gene: TRBV27; j_gene: TRBJ2-7; CDR3aa: CASSPGGRAKIF
v_gene: TRBV27; j_gene: TRBJ2-1; CDR3aa: CASSFTGTPTNEQFF
v_gene: TRBV28; j_gene: TRBJ1-2; CDR3aa: CASILRPANYGYTF
v_gene: TRBV5-1; j_gene: TRBJ2-7; CDR3aa: CASSLGRERTTYEQYF
v_gene: TRBV25-1; j_gene: TRBJ2-7; CDR3aa: CASSPRWGVGTYEQYF
v_gene: TRBV15; j_gene: TRBJ1-1; CDR3aa: CATSRGGQNHNTEAFF
v_gene: TRBV2; j_gene: TRBJ1-1; CDR3aa: CASSDQQGVLF
v_gene: TRBV5-1; j_gene: TRBJ2-2; CDR3aa: CASESLTGGTGELFF
v_gene: TRBV6-1; j_gene: TRBJ2-3; CDR3aa: CAAGRMGASTDTQYF
v_gene: TRBV2; j_gene: TRBJ2-5; CDR3aa: CAINWDVETQYF
v_gene: TRBV7-6; j_gene: TRBJ2-1; CDR3aa: CASSVVSGEQFF
v_gene: TRBV6-5; j_gene: TRBJ1-2; CDR3aa: CASSYSTENYGYTF
v_gene: TRBV27; j_gene: TRBJ2-7; CDR3aa: CASSHPPAYEQYF
v_gene: TRBV4-3; j_gene: TRBJ1-1; CDR3aa: CASSPKGGQGTEAFF
v_gene: TRBV5-1; j_gene: TRBJ2-1; CDR3aa: CASSLGGAGGPGEQFF
v_gene: TRBV6-5; j_gene: TRBJ2-7; CDR3aa: CASSPDRGQYEQYF
v_gene: TRBV27; j_gene: TRBJ2-1; CDR3aa: CASSFRPSGYNEQFF
v_gene: TRBV19; j_gene: TRBJ2-7; CDR3aa: CASTSGQYRGSYEQYF
v_gene: TRBV12-5; j_gene: TRBJ1-2; CDR3aa: CASGLARGGSRGFYGYTF
v_gene: TRBV5-1; j_gene: TRBJ2-3; CDR3aa: CASSLKLAVSTDTQYF
v_gene: TRBV13; j_gene: TRBJ2-5; CDR3aa: CASSPGTRETQYF
v_gene: TRBV28; j_gene: TRBJ2-5; CDR3aa: CASSFPYQETQYF
v_gene: TRBV6-5; j_gene: TRBJ1-1; CDR3aa: CASSYASRGTEAFF
v_gene: TRBV27; j_gene: TRBJ2-1; CDR3aa: CASSSLVGGGGNEQFF
v_gene: TRBV10-3; j_gene: TRBJ1-5; CDR3aa: CAIRTGVGQPQHF
v_gene: TRBV6-1; j_gene: TRBJ1-4; CDR3aa: CASSSGQGREKLFF